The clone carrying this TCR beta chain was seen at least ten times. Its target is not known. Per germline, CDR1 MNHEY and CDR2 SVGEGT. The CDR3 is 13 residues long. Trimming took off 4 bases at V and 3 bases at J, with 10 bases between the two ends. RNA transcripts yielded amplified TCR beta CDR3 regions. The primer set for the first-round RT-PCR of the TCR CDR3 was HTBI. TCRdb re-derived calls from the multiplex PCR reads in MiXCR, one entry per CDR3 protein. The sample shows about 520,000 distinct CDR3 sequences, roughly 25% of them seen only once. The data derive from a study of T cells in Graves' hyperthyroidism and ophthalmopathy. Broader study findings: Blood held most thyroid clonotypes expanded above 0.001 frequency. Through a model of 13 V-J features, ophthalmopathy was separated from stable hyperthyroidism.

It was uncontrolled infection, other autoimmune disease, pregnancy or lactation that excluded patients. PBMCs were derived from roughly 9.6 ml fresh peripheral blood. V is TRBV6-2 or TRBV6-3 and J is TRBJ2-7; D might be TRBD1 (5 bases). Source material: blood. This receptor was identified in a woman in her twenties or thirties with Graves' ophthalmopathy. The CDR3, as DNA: TGTGCCAGCAGTTCTTTGACAGTCTACGAGCAGTACTTC. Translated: CASSSLTVYEQYF.